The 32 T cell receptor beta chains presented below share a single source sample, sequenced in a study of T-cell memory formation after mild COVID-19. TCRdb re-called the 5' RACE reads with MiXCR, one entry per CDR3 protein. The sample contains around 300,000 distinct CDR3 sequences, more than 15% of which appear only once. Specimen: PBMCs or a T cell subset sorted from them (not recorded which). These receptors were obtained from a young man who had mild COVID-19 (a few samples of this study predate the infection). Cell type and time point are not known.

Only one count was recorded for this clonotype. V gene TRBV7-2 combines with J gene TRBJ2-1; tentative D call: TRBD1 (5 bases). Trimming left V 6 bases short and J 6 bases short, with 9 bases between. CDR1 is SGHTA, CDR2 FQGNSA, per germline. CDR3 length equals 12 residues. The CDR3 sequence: CASRLRVNEQFF. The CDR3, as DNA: TGTGCCAGCAGACTCAGGGTCAATGAGCAGTTCTTC.

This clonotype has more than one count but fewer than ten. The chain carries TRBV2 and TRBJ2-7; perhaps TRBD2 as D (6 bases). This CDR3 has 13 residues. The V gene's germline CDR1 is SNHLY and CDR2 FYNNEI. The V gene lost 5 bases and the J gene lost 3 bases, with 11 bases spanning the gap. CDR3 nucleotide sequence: TGTGCCAGCAGTCCGCGGGGAATCTACGAGCAGTACGTC. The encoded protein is CASSPRGIYEQYV.

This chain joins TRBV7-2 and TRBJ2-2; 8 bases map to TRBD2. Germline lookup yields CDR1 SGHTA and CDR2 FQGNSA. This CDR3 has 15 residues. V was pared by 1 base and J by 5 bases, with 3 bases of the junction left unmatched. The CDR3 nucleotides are TGTGCCAGCAGCTTAGTTAGCGGGGCTACCGGGGAGCTGTTTTTT. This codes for CASSLVSGATGELFF. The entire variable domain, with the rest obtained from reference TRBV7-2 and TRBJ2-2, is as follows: GAGVSQSPSNKVTEKGKDVELRCDPISGHTALYWYRQSLGQGLEFLIYFQGNSAPDKSGLPSDRFSAERTGGSVSTLTIQRTQQEDSAVYLCASSLVSGATGELFFGEGSRLTVL.

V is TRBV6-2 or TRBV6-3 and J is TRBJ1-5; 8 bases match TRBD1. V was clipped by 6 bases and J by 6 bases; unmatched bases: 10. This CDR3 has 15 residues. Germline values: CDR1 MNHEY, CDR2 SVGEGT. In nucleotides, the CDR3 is TGTGCCAGCAGCCTACAGGGGGGTTGGAGTCAGCCCCAGCATTTT. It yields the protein CASSLQGGWSQPQHF.

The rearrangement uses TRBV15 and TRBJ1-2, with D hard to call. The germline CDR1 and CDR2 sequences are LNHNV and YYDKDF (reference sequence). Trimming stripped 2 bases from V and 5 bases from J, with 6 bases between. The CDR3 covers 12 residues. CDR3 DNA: TGTGCCACCAGCAGATTGGAGTATGGCTACACCTTC. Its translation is CATSRLEYGYTF.

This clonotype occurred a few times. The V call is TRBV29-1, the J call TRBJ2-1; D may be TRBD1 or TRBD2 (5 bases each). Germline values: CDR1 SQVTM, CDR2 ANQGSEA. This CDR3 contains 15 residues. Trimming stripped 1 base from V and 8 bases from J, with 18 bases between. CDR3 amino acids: CSVEVVGEWVDEQFF. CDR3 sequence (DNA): TGCAGCGTTGAAGTGGTAGGGGAGTGGGTTGATGAGCAGTTCTTC.

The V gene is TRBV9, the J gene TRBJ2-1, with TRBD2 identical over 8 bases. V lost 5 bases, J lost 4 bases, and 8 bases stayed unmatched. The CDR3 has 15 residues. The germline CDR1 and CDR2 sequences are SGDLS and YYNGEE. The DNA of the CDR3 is TGTGCCAGCAGTCCGCCAGCGGGGGTATACAATGAGCAGTTCTTC. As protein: CASSPPAGVYNEQFF.

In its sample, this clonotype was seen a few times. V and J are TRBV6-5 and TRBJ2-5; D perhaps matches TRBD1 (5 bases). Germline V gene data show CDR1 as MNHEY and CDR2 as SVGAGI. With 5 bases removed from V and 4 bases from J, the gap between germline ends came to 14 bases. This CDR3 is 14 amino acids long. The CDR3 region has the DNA TGTGCCAGCAGTAGCTTAGGGGATTCAGAGACCCAGTACTTC. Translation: CASSSLGDSETQYF.

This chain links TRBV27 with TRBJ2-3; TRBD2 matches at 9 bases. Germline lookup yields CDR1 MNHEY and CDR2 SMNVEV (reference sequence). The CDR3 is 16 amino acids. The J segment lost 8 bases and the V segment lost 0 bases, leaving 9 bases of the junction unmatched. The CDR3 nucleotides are TGTGCCAGCAGTTTATCGTTCGCGGGGGGGCGCGGTACGCAGTATTTT. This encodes CASSLSFAGGRGTQYF.

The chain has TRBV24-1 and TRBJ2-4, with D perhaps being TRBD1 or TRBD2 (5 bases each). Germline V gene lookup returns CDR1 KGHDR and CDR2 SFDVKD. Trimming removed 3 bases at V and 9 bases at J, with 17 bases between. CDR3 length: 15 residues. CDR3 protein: CATSDPGRDEGIQYF. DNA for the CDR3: TGTGCCACCAGTGATCCCGGACGGGACGAGGGCATTCAGTACTTC.

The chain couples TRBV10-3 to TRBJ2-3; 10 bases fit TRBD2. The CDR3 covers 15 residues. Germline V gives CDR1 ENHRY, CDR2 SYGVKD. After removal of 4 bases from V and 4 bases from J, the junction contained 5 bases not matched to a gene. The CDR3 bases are TGTGCCATCAGTGGGGTTCTAGCGGGGGCAGATACGCAGTATTTT. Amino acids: CAISGVLAGADTQYF.

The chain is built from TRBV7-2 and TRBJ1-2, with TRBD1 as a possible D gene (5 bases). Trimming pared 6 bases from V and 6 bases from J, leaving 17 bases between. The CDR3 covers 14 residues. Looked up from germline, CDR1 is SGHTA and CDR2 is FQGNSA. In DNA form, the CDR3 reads TGTGCCAGCAGTATACAGGATAGGTTCAATGGCTACACCTTC. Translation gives CASSIQDRFNGYTF. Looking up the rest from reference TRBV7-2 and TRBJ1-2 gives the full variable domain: GAGVSQSPSNKVTEKGKDVELRCDPISGHTALYWYRQSLGQGLEFLIYFQGNSAPDKSGLPSDRFSAERTGGSVSTLTIQRTQQEDSAVYLCASSIQDRFNGYTFGSGTRLTVV.

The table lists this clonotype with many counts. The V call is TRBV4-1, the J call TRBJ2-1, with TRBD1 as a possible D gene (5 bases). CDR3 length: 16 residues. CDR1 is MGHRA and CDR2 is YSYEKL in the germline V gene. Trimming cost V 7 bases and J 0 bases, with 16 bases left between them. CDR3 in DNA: TGCGCCAGCAAGCCAGGGCTGGGGTTCTCCTACAATGAGCAGTTCTTC. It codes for CASKPGLGFSYNEQFF.

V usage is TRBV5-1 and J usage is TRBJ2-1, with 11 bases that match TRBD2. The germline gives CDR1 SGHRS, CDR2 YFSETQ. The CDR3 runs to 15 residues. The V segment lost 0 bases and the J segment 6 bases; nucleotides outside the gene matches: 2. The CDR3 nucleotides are TGCGCCAGCAGCTTGGGACTAGCGGGGATCAATGAGCAGTTCTTC. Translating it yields CASSLGLAGINEQFF.

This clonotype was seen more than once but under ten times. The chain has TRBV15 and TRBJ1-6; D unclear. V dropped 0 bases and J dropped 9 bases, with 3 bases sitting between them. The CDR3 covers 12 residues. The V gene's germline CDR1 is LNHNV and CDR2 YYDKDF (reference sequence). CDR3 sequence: CATSRDLSPLHF. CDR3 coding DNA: TGTGCCACCAGCAGAGATCTTTCACCCCTCCACTTT. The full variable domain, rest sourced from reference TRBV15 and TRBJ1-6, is DAMVIQNPRYQVTQFGKPVTLSCSQTLNHNVMYWYQQKSSQAPKLLFHYYDKDFNNEADTPDNFQSRRPNTSFCFLDIRSPGLGDTAMYLCATSRDLSPLHFGNGTRLTVT.

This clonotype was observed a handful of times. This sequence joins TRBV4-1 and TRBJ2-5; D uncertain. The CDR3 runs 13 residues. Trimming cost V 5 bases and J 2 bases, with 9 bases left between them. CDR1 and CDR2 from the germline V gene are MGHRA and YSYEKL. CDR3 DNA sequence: TGCGCCAGCAGCGGAATCAATCAAGAGACCCAGTACTTC. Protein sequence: CASSGINQETQYF.

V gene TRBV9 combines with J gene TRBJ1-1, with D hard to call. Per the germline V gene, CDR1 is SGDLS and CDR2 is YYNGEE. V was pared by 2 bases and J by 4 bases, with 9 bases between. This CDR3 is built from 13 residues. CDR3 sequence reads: CASSVFIGTEAFF. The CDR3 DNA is TGTGCCAGCAGCGTCTTTATTGGCACTGAAGCTTTCTTT.

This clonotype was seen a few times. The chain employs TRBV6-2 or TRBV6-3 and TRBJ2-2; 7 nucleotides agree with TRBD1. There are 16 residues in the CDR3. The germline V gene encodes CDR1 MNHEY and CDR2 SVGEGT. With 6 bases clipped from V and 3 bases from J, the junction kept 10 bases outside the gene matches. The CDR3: CASSDLHRGYTGELFF. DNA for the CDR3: TGTGCCAGCAGCGACCTTCACAGGGGATACACCGGGGAGCTGTTTTTT.

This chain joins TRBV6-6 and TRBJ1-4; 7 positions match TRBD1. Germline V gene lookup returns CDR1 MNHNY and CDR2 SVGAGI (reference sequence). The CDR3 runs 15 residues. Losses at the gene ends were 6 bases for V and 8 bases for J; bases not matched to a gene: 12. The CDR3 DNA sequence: TGTGCCAGCAGACCCGGACAGGCATGGCGAGAAAAACTGTTTTTT. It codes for CASRPGQAWREKLFF.

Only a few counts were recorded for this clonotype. As DNA, the CDR3 is TGCAGTGCCTTGAACCCCCTCTCTGGAAACACCATATATTTT. It codes for CSALNPLSGNTIYF. The chain employs TRBV20-1 and TRBJ1-3, with D unclear. The germline gives CDR1 DFQATT, CDR2 SNEGSKA (reference sequence). The CDR3 length is 14 residues. V was shortened by 6 bases and J by 0 bases, with 12 bases between the two germline ends.

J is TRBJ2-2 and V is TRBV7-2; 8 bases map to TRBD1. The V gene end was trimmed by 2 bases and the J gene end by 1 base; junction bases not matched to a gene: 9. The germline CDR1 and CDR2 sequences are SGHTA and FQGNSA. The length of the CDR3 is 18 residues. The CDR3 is CASSLMSIGTGNTGELFF. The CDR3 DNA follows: TGTGCCAGCAGCTTAATGTCTATCGGGACAGGGAACACCGGGGAGCTGTTTTTT.

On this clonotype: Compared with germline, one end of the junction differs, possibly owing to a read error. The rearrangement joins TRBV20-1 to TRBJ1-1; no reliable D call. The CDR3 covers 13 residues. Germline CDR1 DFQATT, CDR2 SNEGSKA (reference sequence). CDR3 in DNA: TGCAGTGCTAGTCGGGAAGGGAACACTGAAGCTCTCTTT. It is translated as CSASREGNTEALF.

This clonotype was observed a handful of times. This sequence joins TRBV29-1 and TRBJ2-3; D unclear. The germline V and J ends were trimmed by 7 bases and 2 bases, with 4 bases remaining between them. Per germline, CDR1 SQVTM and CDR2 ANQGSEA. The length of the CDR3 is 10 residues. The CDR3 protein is CSGSTDTQYF. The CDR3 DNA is TGCAGCGGGTCCACAGATACGCAGTATTTT.

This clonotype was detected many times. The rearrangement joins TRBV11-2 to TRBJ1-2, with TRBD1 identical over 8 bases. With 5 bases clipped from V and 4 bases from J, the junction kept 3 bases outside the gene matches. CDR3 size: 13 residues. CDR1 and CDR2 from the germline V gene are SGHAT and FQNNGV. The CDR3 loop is CASSADRGYGYTF. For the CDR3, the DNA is TGTGCCAGCAGCGCCGACAGGGGCTATGGCTACACCTTC.

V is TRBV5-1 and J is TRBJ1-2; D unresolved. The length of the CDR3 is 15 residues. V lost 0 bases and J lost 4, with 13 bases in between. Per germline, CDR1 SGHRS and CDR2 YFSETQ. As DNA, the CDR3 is TGCGCCAGCAGCTTGGTTGGACGGGGATCCTATGGCTACACCTTC. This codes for CASSLVGRGSYGYTF.

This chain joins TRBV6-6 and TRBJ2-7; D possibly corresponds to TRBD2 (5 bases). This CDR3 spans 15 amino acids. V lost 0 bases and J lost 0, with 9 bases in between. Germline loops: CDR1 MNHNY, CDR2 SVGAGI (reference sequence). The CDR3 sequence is CASSYSWESSYEQYF. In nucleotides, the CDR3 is TGTGCCAGCAGTTACTCGTGGGAGAGCTCCTACGAGCAGTACTTC.

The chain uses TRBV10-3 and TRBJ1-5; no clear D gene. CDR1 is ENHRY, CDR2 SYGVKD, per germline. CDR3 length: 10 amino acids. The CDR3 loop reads CEGKDQPQHF. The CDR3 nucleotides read TGTGAAGGAAAGGATCAGCCCCAGCATTTT.

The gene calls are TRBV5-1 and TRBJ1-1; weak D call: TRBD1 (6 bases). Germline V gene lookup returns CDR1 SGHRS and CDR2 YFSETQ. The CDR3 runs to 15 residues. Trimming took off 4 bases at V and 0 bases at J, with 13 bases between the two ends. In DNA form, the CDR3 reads TGCGCCAGCAGCAACGCCGGGACATTGAACACTGAAGCTTTCTTT. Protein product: CASSNAGTLNTEAFF.

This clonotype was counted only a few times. DNA for the CDR3: TGTGCCTGGAGTGGCGGATACTCTGGGGCCAACGTCCTGACTTTC. This sequence encodes CAWSGGYSGANVLTF. The chain uses TRBV30 and TRBJ2-6, with no clear D. CDR3 length equals 15 residues. The V gene's germline CDR1 is GTSNPN and CDR2 SVGIG (reference sequence). Trimming removed 1 base from V and 0 bases from J, with 7 bases in between. The full variable domain, its missing parts supplied by reference TRBV30 and TRBJ2-6, is SQTIHQWPATLVQPVGSPLSLECTVEGTSNPNLYWYRQAAGRGLQLLFYSVGIGQISSEVPQNLSASRPQDRQFILSSKKLLLSDSGFYLCAWSGGYSGANVLTFGAGSRLTVL.

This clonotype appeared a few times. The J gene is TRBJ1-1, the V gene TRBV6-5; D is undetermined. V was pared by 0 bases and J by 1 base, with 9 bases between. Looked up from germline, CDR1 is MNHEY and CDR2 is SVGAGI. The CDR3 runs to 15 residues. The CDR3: CASSYSKRANTEAFF. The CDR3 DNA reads TGTGCCAGCAGTTACTCGAAGAGGGCGAACACTGAAGCTTTCTTT.

CDR3 sequence: CASSPTSLGADTQYF. CDR3 DNA: TGTGCCAGCAGCCCAACGTCCCTGGGCGCAGATACGCAGTATTTT. The chain links TRBV7-9 to TRBJ2-3; D ambiguous. Per the germline V gene, CDR1 is SEHNR and CDR2 is FQNEAQ (reference sequence). This CDR3 has 15 residues. The V and J ends lost 5 bases and 4 bases respectively, with 16 bases between them.

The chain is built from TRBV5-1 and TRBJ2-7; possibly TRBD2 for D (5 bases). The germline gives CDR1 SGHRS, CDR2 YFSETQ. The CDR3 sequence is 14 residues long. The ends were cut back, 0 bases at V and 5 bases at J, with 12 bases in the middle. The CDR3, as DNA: TGCGCCAGCAGCTTGGGTTCCCCGGAGGACGAGCAGTACGTC. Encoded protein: CASSLGSPEDEQYV.